This T cell receptor (beta chain) was sequenced for a study of CD8 T cells in ankylosing spondylitis. Whole-study findings and limits: A TCR beta motif made of several highly homologous variants seemed typical of ankylosing spondylitis blood.

Trimming shortened V by 7 bases and J by 1 base, and 7 bases separated the two germline ends. The CDR3 runs 13 residues. CDR1 SNHLY and CDR2 FYNNEI come from the germline V gene. One entry per CDR3 protein results from TCRdb running MiXCR on the 5' RACE reads. The data contain some 800,000 distinct CDR3 sequences, roughly 10% of them singletons. This clonotype was detected a few times. What it binds is unknown. Material: blood, either unsorted or a sorted T cell fraction (not recorded which). The gene calls are TRBV2 and TRBJ2-2; unclear D gene. The clonotype originates from a male donor with ankylosing spondylitis. The CDR3: CASTTENTGELFF. The CDR3 bases are TGTGCCAGCACCACTGAGAACACCGGGGAGCTGTTTTTT.